These 20 T cell receptor beta chains were all obtained from the same sample, sequenced in a study of blood T cell repertoires in COVID-19. The table came from immunoSEQ multiplex PCR; TCRdb's copy has only in-frame clones and leaves some out. Of about 360,000 clones listed, more than 75% are singletons. Sequencing input: peripheral blood. These TCRs come from a human donor in a cohort sampled during active COVID-19.

The genes are TRBV5-6 and TRBJ2-2; 7 positions agree with TRBD2. Germline V gene sequence: CDR1 SGHDT, CDR2 YYEEEE. Losses at the gene ends were 4 bases for V and 4 bases for J; bases not matched to a gene: 10. The CDR3 length is 16 residues. CDR3 nucleotides: TGTGCCAGCAGCCCGCTGCCGGGGAGGGTCACCGGGGAGCTGTTTTTT. Protein: CASSPLPGRVTGELFF.

This rearrangement joins TRBV3-1 (or the pseudogene TRBV3-2) to TRBJ1-5; no clear D gene. Germline V gene lookup returns CDR1 LGHDT and CDR2 YNNKEL (reference sequence). The V end was cut by 3 bases, the J end by 3 bases, with 9 bases between. The CDR3 has 14 residues. The CDR3 sequence: CASSQGGNNQPQHF. CDR3 DNA: TGTGCCAGCAGCCAGGGAGGGAACAATCAGCCCCAGCATTTT.

This rearrangement joins TRBV5-6 to TRBJ2-1, with 14 bases lining up with TRBD2. The trim removed 4 bases at V and 7 bases at J, leaving 10 bases unmatched. The CDR3 runs to 17 residues. Looked up from germline, CDR1 is SGHDT and CDR2 is YYEEEE. The CDR3 region has the DNA TGTGCCAGCAGCCCCTCTCGACTAGCGGGGGGGCGTAATGAGCAGTTCTTC. It codes for CASSPSRLAGGRNEQFF.

This chain connects TRBV9 to TRBJ2-2, with unresolved D. Per germline, CDR1 SGDLS and CDR2 YYNGEE. V dropped 0 bases and J dropped 0 bases, with 6 bases sitting between them. This CDR3 has 15 residues. This chain's CDR3 is CASSVAGSNTGELFF. The DNA of the CDR3 is TGTGCCAGCAGCGTAGCGGGTTCGAACACCGGGGAGCTGTTTTTT.

The rearrangement uses TRBV11-3 and TRBJ2-7, with D perhaps matching TRBD1 (5 bases). V was clipped by 0 bases and J by 3 bases, with 9 bases between them. This CDR3 has 14 amino acids. Germline V gene lookup returns CDR1 SGHNT and CDR2 YENEEA. The CDR3 DNA reads TGTGCCAGCAGCTTAGACAGGGATCACTACGAGCAGTACTTC. Residues: CASSLDRDHYEQYF.

The rearrangement links TRBV29-1 to TRBJ2-1; 8 bases line up with TRBD1. The CDR3 consists of 14 residues. V trimming: 6 bases; J trimming: 4 bases; junction bases outside the gene matches: 8. Germline V gives CDR1 SQVTM, CDR2 ANQGSEA. CDR3 residues: CSVARTGKYNEQFF. The CDR3 DNA is TGCAGCGTAGCGAGGACAGGGAAATACAATGAGCAGTTCTTC.

This sequence joins TRBV10-3 and TRBJ1-1; maybe TRBD1 (6 bases). The CDR3 spans 13 residues. Germline CDR1 and CDR2: ENHRY and SYGVKD. V dropped 10 bases and J dropped 0 bases, with 12 bases sitting between them. This CDR3 reads CATRQDLNTEAFF. As DNA, the CDR3 is TGTGCCACCCGACAGGACTTGAACACTGAAGCTTTCTTT.

The V gene is TRBV6-4, the J gene TRBJ2-2; D not certain. Germline V gene data show CDR1 as MRHNA and CDR2 as SNTAGT. V gave up 3 bases and J gave up 5 bases, with 7 bases separating them. The CDR3 loop spans 13 amino acids. For the CDR3, the DNA is TGTGCCAGCAGTGATCGGTGGACCGGGGAGCTGTTTTTT. This sequence encodes CASSDRWTGELFF.

For the CDR3, the DNA is TGTGCCAGCAGTTCGGTTAGCTCTGGGGCCAACGTCCTGACTTTC. Its protein is CASSSVSSGANVLTF. This rearrangement joins TRBV6-5 to TRBJ2-6; D remains ambiguous. V was shortened by 4 bases and J by 0 bases, with 7 bases between the two germline ends. The CDR3 extends over 15 amino acids. From germline, CDR1 is MNHEY and CDR2 SVGAGI.

CDR3 amino acids: CASSLGTSAYNEQFF. The DNA of the CDR3 is TGTGCCAGCAGCTTAGGGACTAGCGCTTACAATGAGCAGTTCTTC. The genes are TRBV9 and TRBJ2-1, with TRBD2 matching 10 bases. The trim removed 4 bases at V and 4 bases at J, leaving 5 bases unmatched. Germline V gene lookup returns CDR1 SGDLS and CDR2 YYNGEE. This CDR3 contains 15 residues.

The gene calls are TRBV21-1 and TRBJ1-6. TRBV21-1 is labeled a pseudogene. The CDR3 covers 16 residues. CDR3 bases: TGTGCCAGCGCACTACCCCCCCAAACGTGTAATTCACCCCTCCACTTT. Translating it yields CASALPPQTCNSPLHF.

This chain links TRBV4-1 with TRBJ1-6; no clear D. Trimming took off 0 bases at V and 7 bases at J, with 13 bases between the two ends. This CDR3 comprises 16 residues. Looked up from germline, CDR1 is MGHRA and CDR2 is YSYEKL. The CDR3, as DNA: TGCGCCAGCAGCCAAGAATCCAGCGCACTAAATTCACCCCTCCACTTT. It codes for CASSQESSALNSPLHF.

The J gene is TRBJ1-5, the V gene TRBV4-1, with a weak D call TRBD1 (5 bases). CDR1 and CDR2 from the germline V gene are MGHRA and YSYEKL. The CDR3 contains 15 residues. Trimming removed 3 bases at V and 9 bases at J, with 18 bases between. The CDR3: CASSHPLHAGRPQHF. As DNA, the CDR3 is TGCGCCAGCAGCCACCCCCTTCACGCGGGGCGGCCCCAGCATTTT.

V and J are TRBV5-6 and TRBJ1-1; the D is unclear. V gave up 1 base and J gave up 5 bases, with 12 bases separating them. Germline values: CDR1 SGHDT, CDR2 YYEEEE. This CDR3 comprises 14 residues. This chain's CDR3 is CASSLRGLKTEAFF. CDR3 sequence (DNA): TGTGCCAGCAGCTTGAGAGGCCTCAAAACTGAAGCTTTCTTT.

The rearrangement links TRBV2 to TRBJ2-5, with TRBD2 matching over 11 bases. This CDR3 has 17 amino acids. Germline V gene data show CDR1 as SNHLY and CDR2 as FYNNEI. Trimming took 7 bases from V and 5 from J; bases not matched to a gene: 15. CDR3 in amino acids: CASKVLAGGPVGETQYF. CDR3 DNA sequence: TGTGCCAGCAAGGTTTTAGCGGGAGGGCCGGTCGGGGAGACCCAGTACTTC.

For the CDR3, the DNA is TGTGCCAGCAGTTTATGGCAGGGCGATACTTCTGGGGCCAACGTCCTGACTTTC. The encoded protein is CASSLWQGDTSGANVLTF. The V gene is TRBV28, the J gene TRBJ2-6, with D maybe TRBD1 (5 bases). Germline V lookup: CDR1 MDHEN, CDR2 SYDVKM. Trimming removed 0 bases at V and 1 base at J, with 13 bases between. The length of the CDR3 is 18 residues.

The chain has TRBV6-2 or TRBV6-3 and TRBJ2-7; tentatively, D is TRBD1 (5 bases). This CDR3 is 13 amino acids long. CDR1 MNHEY and CDR2 SVGEGT come from the germline V gene. V dropped 0 bases and J dropped 11 bases, with 14 bases sitting between them. The CDR3 reads CASSYSSSAGKYF. The CDR3 DNA is TGTGCCAGCAGTTACTCGAGTTCGGCAGGGAAGTACTTC.

The genes are TRBV7-8 and TRBJ2-2; maybe TRBD2 (6 bases). The CDR3 is 16 amino acids. From germline, CDR1 is SGHVS and CDR2 FQNEAQ. Trimming removed 0 bases at V and 1 base at J, with 9 bases between. CDR3 nucleotide sequence: TGTGCCAGCAGCTTAGCGTTCGGGGGGAACACCGGGGAGCTGTTTTTT. Translating gives CASSLAFGGNTGELFF.

V and J are TRBV6-6 and TRBJ1-5; a possible D gene is TRBD1 (5 bases). CDR3 length: 14 amino acids. The germline V and J ends were trimmed by 7 bases and 6 bases, with 16 bases remaining between them. Per germline, CDR1 MNHNY and CDR2 SVGAGI (reference sequence). CDR3 loop: CASTPGGSRQPQHF. In DNA, the CDR3 is TGTGCCAGCACCCCCGGGGGTAGCCGTCAGCCCCAGCATTTT.

In regard to this clone: This specimen includes other DNA sequences encoding the same CDR3. The chain links TRBV6-5 to TRBJ1-1; 9 nucleotides line up with TRBD1. With 0 bases clipped from V and 2 bases from J, the junction kept 1 base outside the gene matches. The CDR3 is 15 amino acids. CDR1 is MNHEY and CDR2 is SVGAGI in the germline V gene. The CDR3 coding sequence is TGTGCCAGCAGTTACTCGGGACAGGGTAACACTGAAGCTTTCTTT. Its translation is CASSYSGQGNTEAFF.